This is a list of T cell receptor beta chains from one sample in a study of blood T cell repertoires in COVID-19. The assay was immunoSEQ multiplex PCR, and TCRdb's table has in-frame clones only and misses some. The sample yields under 400,000 clones, 80% to 90% seen once. Sequenced sample: PBMCs or T cells enriched from blood (not recorded which). These receptors originate from a woman aged 40 to 49 with acute COVID-19. The CDR3 runs from the conserved cysteine through the conserved F or W. D genes are given only for firm matches. Size values are once, few and many counts, or a class for expanded clones, and some rows have none.

abundance: -; v_gene: TRBV19; j_gene: TRBJ1-1; d_gene: TRBD1; CDR3aa: CASSIGTGLQFTEAFF; CDR3nt: TGTGCCAGTAGTATCGGGACAGGGCTTCAATTCACTGAAGCTTTCTTT
abundance: -; v_gene: TRBV5-3; j_gene: TRBJ2-7; d_gene: -; CDR3aa: CARSLARGFHQKKHDRQYF; CDR3nt: TGTGCCAGAAGCTTGGCCCGAGGGTTTCACCAGAAAAAACACGATCGGCAGTACTTC
abundance: -; v_gene: TRBV10-1; j_gene: TRBJ2-7; d_gene: -; CDR3aa: CASINLEERF; CDR3nt: TGCGCCAGTATAAATCTAGAGGAACGCTTC
abundance: few; v_gene: TRBV7-3; j_gene: TRBJ1-1; d_gene: -; CDR3aa: CASSLTRNTEAFF; CDR3nt: TGTGCCAGCAGCTTAACGAGGAACACTGAAGCTTTCTTT
abundance: -; v_gene: TRBV27; j_gene: TRBJ2-3; d_gene: TRBD2; CDR3aa: CASSRLPGLAGKSDTQYF; CDR3nt: TGTGCCAGCAGTCGTCTCCCGGGACTAGCGGGAAAGTCAGATACGCAGTATTTT
abundance: -; v_gene: TRBV28; j_gene: TRBJ2-5; d_gene: -; CDR3aa: CASSFPPGETQYF; CDR3nt: TGTGCCAGCAGTTTTCCCCCCGGGGAGACCCAGTACTTC
abundance: many; v_gene: TRBV7-9; j_gene: TRBJ2-7; d_gene: TRBD2; CDR3aa: CASSLIAGEGKQYF; CDR3nt: TGTGCCAGCAGCCTCATAGCGGGAGAAGGAAAGCAGTACTTC
abundance: -; v_gene: TRBV9; j_gene: TRBJ2-3; d_gene: -; CDR3aa: CASSPPGGADTQYF; CDR3nt: TGTGCCAGCAGCCCGCCCGGAGGGGCAGATACGCAGTATTTT
abundance: -; v_gene: TRBV5-6; j_gene: TRBJ1-1; d_gene: -; CDR3aa: CASSLDQGSREAFF; CDR3nt: TGTGCCAGCAGCTTGGATCAGGGATCGCGGGAGGCTTTCTTT
abundance: -; v_gene: TRBV7-9; j_gene: TRBJ1-2; d_gene: -; CDR3aa: CASSLGTGMDGYTF; CDR3nt: TGTGCCAGCAGCTTAGGAACAGGGATGGATGGCTACACCTTC
abundance: -; v_gene: TRBV5-4; j_gene: TRBJ2-3; d_gene: -; CDR3aa: CASRVRGLSTDTQYF; CDR3nt: TGTGCCAGCAGAGTCAGGGGCCTGAGCACAGATACGCAGTATTTT
abundance: once; v_gene: TRBV6-5; j_gene: TRBJ1-2; d_gene: -; CDR3aa: CASSYGRFVVLGYTF; CDR3nt: TGTGCCAGCAGTTACGGGCGCTTCGTGGTGTTGGGCTACACCTTC
abundance: -; v_gene: TRBV21-1; j_gene: TRBJ2-1; d_gene: -; CDR3aa: CASSRSVPMAQDYNEQFF; CDR3nt: TGTGCCAGCAGCAGAAGTGTACCGATGGCCCAAGACTACAATGAGCAGTTCTTC
abundance: few; v_gene: TRBV19; j_gene: TRBJ2-5; d_gene: -; CDR3aa: CATSRDHREETQYF; CDR3nt: TGTGCCACATCGCGGGACCATCGGGAAGAGACCCAGTACTTC
abundance: -; v_gene: TRBV3-1/TRBV3-2; j_gene: TRBJ1-2; d_gene: -; CDR3aa: CASSQGGGNGYTF; CDR3nt: TGTGCCAGCAGCCAAGGCGGGGGGAATGGCTACACCTTC
abundance: few; v_gene: TRBV27; j_gene: TRBJ2-7; d_gene: TRBD1; CDR3aa: CASSLIPYRGEQYF; CDR3nt: TGTGCCAGCAGTTTAATTCCCTACAGGGGCGAGCAGTACTTC